These 2 T cell receptor beta chains were sequenced from one sample in a study of breast tumors, draining lymph nodes, adjacent tissues. Axillary draining lymph nodes of breast cancer patients supplied the node samples. TCRdb reprocessed the multiplex PCR reads with MiXCR, giving one entry per CDR3 protein. Here the sample spans about 270,000 distinct CDR3 sequences, 30% being singletons. The sequenced material came from axillary lymph node tissue. The receptors come from a female donor with breast cancer. Some clones in this sample may be carry-over from other donors' samples.

The chain is built from TRBV27 and TRBJ2-5; the D is unclear. The CDR3 sequence is 13 residues long. CDR1 and CDR2 (germline): MNHEY, SMNVEV (reference sequence). The germline V and J ends were trimmed by 5 bases and 7 bases, with 14 bases remaining between them. The DNA of the CDR3 is TGTGCCAGCAGTCCAAGGGTTCTAGGGACCCAGTACTTC. The encoded protein is CASSPRVLGTQYF.

This chain uses TRBV25-1 with TRBJ1-6, with D perhaps TRBD1 (6 bases). V was trimmed by 3 bases and J by 7 bases, leaving 19 bases between them. Germline V gene lookup returns CDR1 MGHDK and CDR2 SYGVNS. The CDR3 totals 17 residues. The CDR3: CASSDPTGSGSNSPLHF. As DNA, the CDR3 is TGTGCCAGCAGTGATCCTACAGGGAGCGGGTCCAATTCACCCCTCCACTTT. Looking up the rest from reference TRBV25-1 and TRBJ1-6 gives the full variable domain: EADIYQTPRYLVIGTGKKITLECSQTMGHDKMYWYQQDPGMELHLIHYSYGVNSTEKGDLSSESTVSRIRTEHFPLTLESARPSHTSQYLCASSDPTGSGSNSPLHFGNGTRLTVT.